This T cell receptor beta chain is drawn from a study of cytomegalovirus exposure and HLA in healthy donors. Donors sampled were nominally healthy, though unrecorded immune exposures were likely. The V gene's germline CDR1 is LGHNA and CDR2 YSLEER. The germline V and J ends were trimmed by 3 bases and 0 bases, with 12 bases remaining between them. CDR3 length: 16 residues. PCR involved 60 Vbeta and 13 Jbeta primers. Some clones are missing from TCRdb's copy, which holds only in-frame ones; the method was immunoSEQ multiplex PCR. The profile shows over 85,000 clones, around 79% of them singletons. The receptor comes from a woman in her 30s in good health and CMV-seronegative. Sequenced material: PBMCs. This sequence joins TRBV4-3 and TRBJ2-1, with D possibly being TRBD1 (5 bases). CDR3 loop: CASSHLIQDSYNEQFF. DNA for the CDR3: TGCGCCAGCAGCCATTTAATACAGGACTCCTACAATGAGCAGTTCTTC.